These T cell receptor beta chains were read from a single sample in a study of blood T cells in healthy people across ages. TCRdb ran MiXCR on the 5' RACE reads and lists one entry per CDR3 protein. The sample yields roughly 1.6 million distinct CDR3 sequences, 30% to 35% seen once. The sequenced sample was blood. The receptors were sampled from a woman between 25 and 40 years old in good health. The CDR3 runs from the conserved cysteine through the conserved F or W. D genes are given only for firm matches. The size entry is marked missing in some rows and otherwise reads once, few, many or a size class.

clone size	D gene	V gene	J gene	CDR3 protein	CDR3 DNA
.	.	TRBV11-2	TRBJ2-1	CTSSSRGDEQFF	TGTACCAGCAGCAGCCGCGGGGATGAGCAGTTCTTC
.	.	TRBV5-1	TRBJ1-2	CASSWDTGSNGYTF	TGCGCCAGCAGCTGGGACACAGGCTCGAATGGCTACACCTTC
many	TRBD1	TRBV5-1	TRBJ2-7	CASSLGLQGARQYEQYF	TGCGCCAGCAGCTTGGGCCTACAGGGGGCAAGGCAGTACGAGCAGTACTTC
many	.	TRBV7-3	TRBJ2-1	CASARGGSYNEQFF	TGTGCCTCCGCAAGGGGGGGGTCCTACAATGAGCAGTTCTTC
.	.	TRBV3-1	TRBJ2-6	CASSRPHGSGANVLTF	TGTGCCAGCAGCCGCCCCCACGGCTCTGGGGCCAACGTCCTGACTTTC
many	TRBD2	TRBV29-1	TRBJ2-3	CSVLAGGWTDTQYF	TGCAGCGTACTAGCGGGGGGCTGGACAGATACGCAGTATTTT
.	.	TRBV29-1	TRBJ2-1	CSVVVDRRGSSYNEQFF	TGCAGCGTTGTAGTAGATAGGCGGGGAAGCTCCTACAATGAGCAGTTCTTC
few	.	TRBV12-3/TRBV12-4	TRBJ2-7	CASSISGGEQYF	TGTGCCAGCAGTATTAGCGGTGGCGAGCAGTACTTC
.	.	TRBV2	TRBJ2-7	CASGEGQWYEQYF	TGTGCCAGCGGGGAGGGACAGTGGTACGAGCAGTACTTC
.	TRBD1	TRBV18	TRBJ1-1	CASSPRDRATEAFF	TGTGCCAGCTCACCGCGGGACAGGGCCACTGAAGCTTTCTTT
few	.	TRBV10-3	TRBJ2-1	CAISGWSAGYNEQFF	TGTGCCATCAGTGGTTGGTCAGCGGGTTACAATGAGCAGTTCTTC
once	.	TRBV29-1	TRBJ1-1	CSVPATGWAEAFF	TGCAGCGTCCCGGCGACAGGCTGGGCTGAAGCTTTCTTT
.	TRBD2	TRBV4-1	TRBJ2-1	CASSQGGRAREQFF	TGCGCCAGCAGCCAGGGCGGGAGGGCCCGTGAGCAGTTCTTC
.	.	TRBV5-5	TRBJ2-5	CASSLAQSQETQYF	TGTGCCAGCAGCTTGGCCCAGTCCCAAGAGACCCAGTACTTC
.	.	TRBV11-2	TRBJ2-7	CASSLLRGTTPSEQYF	TGTGCCAGCAGCTTACTACGCGGGACAACCCCTTCCGAGCAGTACTTC
.	.	TRBV6-6	TRBJ1-2	CASSYLGRGYTF	TGTGCCAGCAGTTACCTGGGGCGGGGCTACACCTTC
.	.	TRBV7-9	TRBJ1-4	CASSLVLGVPNEKLFF	TGTGCCAGCAGCTTAGTTTTAGGGGTGCCTAATGAAAAACTGTTTTTT
once	.	TRBV12-3/TRBV12-4	TRBJ2-1	CASRLLPGATPGNEQFF	TGTGCCAGCAGACTTCTTCCGGGAGCCACCCCTGGGAATGAGCAGTTCTTC
.	.	TRBV3-1	TRBJ2-1	CASQYVTEYNEQFF	TGTGCCAGCCAGTATGTGACAGAATACAATGAGCAGTTCTTC
.	TRBD1	TRBV28	TRBJ2-3	CASSLMGQTTDTQYF	TGTGCCAGCAGTTTGATGGGACAGACCACAGATACGCAGTATTTT
.	TRBD1	TRBV4-1	TRBJ2-1	CASSQDPGQGAWNEQFF	TGCGCCAGCAGCCAAGATCCGGGACAGGGGGCGTGGAATGAGCAGTTCTTC
.	.	TRBV5-1	TRBJ2-2	CASSDGSGATGELFF	TGCGCCAGCTCCGATGGTTCGGGGGCGACCGGGGAGCTGTTTTTT
.	.	TRBV7-2	TRBJ2-4	CASSLGGDLLVQYF	TGTGCCAGCAGCTTAGGTGGGGACCTACTCGTGCAGTACTTC
few	TRBD1	TRBV29-1	TRBJ1-4	CSAEVGQGPRDEKLFF	TGCAGCGCGGAGGTGGGACAGGGCCCAAGGGATGAAAAACTGTTTTTT
.	TRBD2	TRBV14	TRBJ2-6	CASSLGGLAGANVLTF	TGTGCCAGCAGCCTCGGGGGACTAGCTGGGGCCAACGTCCTGACTTTC
few	.	TRBV5-1	TRBJ2-1	CASSLRRSNEQFF	TGCGCCAGCAGCTTGCGGCGGAGCAATGAGCAGTTCTTC
many	.	TRBV20-1	TRBJ1-6	CSARESKNSPLHF	TGCAGTGCTAGAGAGAGCAAAAATTCACCCCTCCACTTT
.	TRBD1	TRBV10-3	TRBJ1-1	CAISPDNDRGTEAFF	TGTGCCATCAGTCCAGACAACGACAGGGGGACTGAAGCTTTCTTT
.	TRBD1	TRBV30	TRBJ2-5	CAWSWTGALKYNEQYF	TGTGCCTGGAGTTGGACAGGGGCCTTGAAGTACAATGAGCAGTACTTC
.	.	TRBV10-2	TRBJ1-5	CASSESNSGQPQHF	TGCGCCAGCAGTGAGTCGAACTCAGGACAGCCCCAGCATTTT
.	.	TRBV20-1	TRBJ1-5	CSALPGASNQPQHF	TGCAGTGCCCTCCCGGGAGCTAGCAATCAGCCCCAGCATTTT
.	TRBD2	TRBV3-1	TRBJ2-1	CASSQDMVAGGSYNEQFF	TGTGCCAGCAGCCAAGACATGGTAGCGGGAGGTTCCTACAATGAGCAGTTCTTC
.	.	TRBV7-9	TRBJ2-7	CASGLQGGAEQYF	TGTGCCAGCGGCCTTCAGGGGGGGGCCGAGCAGTACTTC
.	TRBD1	TRBV10-3	TRBJ1-1	CAALRDREVSTEAFF	TGTGCCGCCCTGAGGGACAGGGAGGTAAGCACTGAAGCTTTCTTT
many	.	TRBV20-1	TRBJ2-5	CSARGSQETQYF	TGCAGTGCTAGAGGGTCCCAAGAGACCCAGTACTTC